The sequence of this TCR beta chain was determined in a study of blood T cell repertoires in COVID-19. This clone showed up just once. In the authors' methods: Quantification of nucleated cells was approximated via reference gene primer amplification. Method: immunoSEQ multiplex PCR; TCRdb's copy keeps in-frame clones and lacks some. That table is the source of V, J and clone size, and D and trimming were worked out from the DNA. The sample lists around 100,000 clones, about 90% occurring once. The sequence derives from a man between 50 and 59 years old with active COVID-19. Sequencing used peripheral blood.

For the CDR3, the DNA is TGTTCCTCTGGGGAGGATGCTGGCTACACCTTC. Protein sequence: CSSGEDAGYTF. The chain links TRBV6-5 to TRBJ1-2; D remains unclear. Germline CDR1 MNHEY, CDR2 SVGAGI. This CDR3 is 11 amino acids long.